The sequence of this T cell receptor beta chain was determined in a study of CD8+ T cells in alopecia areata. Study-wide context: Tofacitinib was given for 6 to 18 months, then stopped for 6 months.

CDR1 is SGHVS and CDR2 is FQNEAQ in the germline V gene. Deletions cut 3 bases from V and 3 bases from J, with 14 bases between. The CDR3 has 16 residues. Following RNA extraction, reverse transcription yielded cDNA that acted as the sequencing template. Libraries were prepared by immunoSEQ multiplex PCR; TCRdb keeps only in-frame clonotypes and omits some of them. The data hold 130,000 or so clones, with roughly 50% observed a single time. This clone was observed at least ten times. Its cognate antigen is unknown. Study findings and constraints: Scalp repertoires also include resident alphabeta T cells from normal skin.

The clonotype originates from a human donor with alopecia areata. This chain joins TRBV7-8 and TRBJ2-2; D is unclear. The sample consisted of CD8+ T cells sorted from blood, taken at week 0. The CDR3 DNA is TGTGCCAGCAGCTTTAGTTGGGGTCCGTACACCGGGGAGCTGTTTTTT. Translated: CASSFSWGPYTGELFF.